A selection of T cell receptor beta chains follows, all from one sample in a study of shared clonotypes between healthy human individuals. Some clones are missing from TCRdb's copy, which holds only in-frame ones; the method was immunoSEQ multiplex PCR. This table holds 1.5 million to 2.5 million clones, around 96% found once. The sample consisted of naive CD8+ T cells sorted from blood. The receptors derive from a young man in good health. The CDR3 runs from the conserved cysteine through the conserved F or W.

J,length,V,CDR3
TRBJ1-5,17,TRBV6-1,CASSDRGGPYSNQPQHF
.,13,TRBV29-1,CSVDGDSYYEQYF
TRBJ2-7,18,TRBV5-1,CASSLDIGEGVGSYEQYF
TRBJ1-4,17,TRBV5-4,CASSLGLSIGENEKLFF
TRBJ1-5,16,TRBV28,CASSLSTGVMYQPQHF
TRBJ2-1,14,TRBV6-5,CASSYSTSWDEQFF
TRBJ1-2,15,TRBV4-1,CASSQDPGVNYGYTF
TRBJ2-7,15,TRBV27,CASSFIAGKTYEQYF
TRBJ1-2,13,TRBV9,CASSGDREDGYTF
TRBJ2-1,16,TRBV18,CASSGEVWESLNEQFF